Listed below are T cell receptor beta chains from one sample, sequenced in a study of shared clonotypes between healthy human individuals. TCRdb keeps only in-frame clones here, not all; method: immunoSEQ multiplex PCR. The sample records 2 million to 2.5 million clones, about 93% being singletons. The sequencing sample was made of naive CD8+ T cells from PBMCs. Every receptor here comes from a young man in good health. Some clones in this sample may be carry-over from other donors' samples. The CDR3 runs from the conserved cysteine through the conserved F or W. The D gene is left open where the match is weak. Only part of the rows carry a size: once, few, many, or a class if the clone is expanded.

v_call,d_call,j_call,clone_size,cdr3_aa,cdr3_nt
TRBV6-5,NA,TRBJ1-1,NA,CASSYSPVGTNTEAFF,TGTGCCAGCAGTTACTCGCCCGTGGGGACCAACACTGAAGCTTTCTTT
TRBV5-1,TRBD2,TRBJ2-3,NA,CASSLDQREVQDTQYF,TGCGCCAGCAGCTTGGACCAACGGGAGGTTCAAGATACGCAGTATTTT
TRBV7-9,TRBD1,TRBJ1-1,NA,CASSLRGPGVTEAFF,TGTGCCAGCAGCTTAAGGGGGCCAGGGGTCACTGAAGCTTTCTTT
TRBV11-2,NA,TRBJ2-7,NA,CASSPPAGMGYEQYF,TGTGCCAGCAGCCCCCCGGCGGGTATGGGCTACGAGCAGTACTTC
TRBV6-6,NA,TRBJ2-5,NA,CASSRRFQETQYF,TGTGCCAGCAGTCGCCGGTTCCAAGAGACCCAGTACTTC
TRBV27,TRBD1,TRBJ2-7,NA,CASSPIAGTDYTWYF,TGTGCCAGCAGTCCTATCGCCGGGACAGACTATACCTGGTACTTC
TRBV14,TRBD1,TRBJ2-6,NA,CASSAEGTGRYSGANVLTF,TGTGCCAGCAGCGCGGAAGGGACAGGGCGTTACTCTGGGGCCAACGTCCTGACTTTC
TRBV27,TRBD1,TRBJ1-1,once,CASLLSPGTGGNTEAFF,TGTGCCAGCCTACTCTCTCCCGGGACAGGGGGAAACACTGAAGCTTTCTTT
TRBV28,NA,TRBJ2-7,NA,CASSLRILSYEQYF,TGTGCCAGCAGTTTACGGATTCTCTCCTACGAGCAGTACTTC
TRBV27,NA,TRBJ1-5,NA,CASSFPGPNQPQHF,TGTGCCAGCAGTTTTCCGGGCCCTAATCAGCCCCAGCATTTT
TRBV5-6,TRBD2,TRBJ2-5,NA,CASRPGEGKQYF,TGTGCCAGCAGGCCTGGGGAGGGGAAACAGTACTTC
TRBV27,TRBD1,TRBJ2-7,NA,CASSATGTGIYEQYF,TGTGCCAGCAGTGCCACCGGGACAGGGATCTACGAGCAGTACTTC
TRBV19,NA,TRBJ2-3,NA,CASSISLARRATDTQYF,TGTGCCAGTAGTATCTCCCTAGCTCGACGGGCCACAGATACGCAGTATTTT
TRBV7-9,TRBD2,TRBJ2-5,once,CASSLGSAGVARTQYF,TGTGCCAGCAGCTTAGGGAGCGCGGGAGTAGCAAGGACCCAGTACTTC
TRBV7-6,NA,TRBJ1-1,NA,CASSSAGLATEAFF,TGTGCCAGCAGCTCGGCAGGGTTAGCCACTGAAGCTTTCTTT
TRBV9,NA,TRBJ2-3,NA,CASSVHNTDTQYF,TGTGCCAGCAGCGTACACAACACAGATACGCAGTATTTT
TRBV2,TRBD1,TRBJ2-7,NA,CASSPGQGRPYEQYF,TGTGCCAGCAGCCCCGGACAGGGGCGACCCTACGAGCAGTACTTC
TRBV7-9,TRBD1,TRBJ1-1,NA,CASSRGQGNTEAFF,TGTGCCAGCAGCCGCGGACAGGGGAACACTGAAGCTTTCTTT
TRBV10-3,TRBD1,TRBJ1-1,few,CAISESGTVNTEAFF,TGTGCCATCAGTGAGTCTGGGACAGTGAACACTGAAGCTTTCTTT
TRBV2,NA,TRBJ2-5,NA,CASSERWAGSETQYF,TGTGCCAGCAGTGAGAGATGGGCAGGGAGTGAGACCCAGTACTTC
TRBV27,TRBD1,TRBJ1-4,NA,CASSLYRGGEKLFF,TGTGCCAGCAGTTTATACAGGGGAGGGGAAAAACTGTTTTTT
TRBV28,NA,TRBJ1-3,once,CASSPLGFGSGNTIYF,TGTGCCAGCAGTCCCCTGGGGTTCGGCTCTGGAAACACCATATATTTT
TRBV15,NA,TRBJ2-1,NA,CATSRIPGGGESNEQFF,TGTGCCACCAGCAGAATACCAGGTGGGGGCGAGAGCAATGAGCAGTTCTTC
TRBV5-6,TRBD1,TRBJ1-1,NA,CASSLHRGLTEAFF,TGTGCCAGCAGCCTTCACAGGGGGCTCACTGAAGCTTTCTTT
TRBV28,NA,TRBJ1-5,NA,CATNPGEQPQHF,TGTGCCACCAACCCGGGCGAGCAGCCCCAGCATTTT
TRBV21-1,NA,TRBJ1-1,NA,CELSMGTVPVGAFF,TGCGAACTTAGCATGGGGACGGTTCCCGTGGGGGCTTTCTTT
TRBV27,NA,TRBJ2-7,NA,CASSHRHDYEQYF,TGTGCCAGCAGTCACCGACACGATTACGAGCAGTACTTC